Included here is one T cell receptor beta chain sequence, with context. Its antigen is undetermined. This specimen comes from a study of shared clonotypes between healthy human individuals. Study observations and caveats: As a rule, naive subsets had a larger estimated richness than memory subsets.

J was trimmed by 3 bases and V by 2 bases; bases with no gene match: 7. Germline V gives CDR1 GTSNPN, CDR2 SVGIG (reference sequence). The CDR3 totals 15 residues. The authors distributed each subset's genomic DNA evenly over several immunoSEQ plates. The data were produced by immunoSEQ multiplex PCR, yet TCRdb's version contains in-frame clones alone and is incomplete. Of 2 million to 2.5 million clones in the sample, just over 90% were seen once. V and J are TRBV30 and TRBJ2-1; TRBD2 matches at 7 bases. The sequence derives from a man aged 18-30 years in good health. Some clones in this sample may be carry-over from other donors' samples. Input material: naive CD4+ T cells from PBMCs. Subset indicated: CD45RA+ positively selected. DNA for the CDR3: TGTGCCTGGAGTAAAACTAGCGTGCGCTACAATGAGCAGTTCTTC. Protein: CAWSKTSVRYNEQFF.